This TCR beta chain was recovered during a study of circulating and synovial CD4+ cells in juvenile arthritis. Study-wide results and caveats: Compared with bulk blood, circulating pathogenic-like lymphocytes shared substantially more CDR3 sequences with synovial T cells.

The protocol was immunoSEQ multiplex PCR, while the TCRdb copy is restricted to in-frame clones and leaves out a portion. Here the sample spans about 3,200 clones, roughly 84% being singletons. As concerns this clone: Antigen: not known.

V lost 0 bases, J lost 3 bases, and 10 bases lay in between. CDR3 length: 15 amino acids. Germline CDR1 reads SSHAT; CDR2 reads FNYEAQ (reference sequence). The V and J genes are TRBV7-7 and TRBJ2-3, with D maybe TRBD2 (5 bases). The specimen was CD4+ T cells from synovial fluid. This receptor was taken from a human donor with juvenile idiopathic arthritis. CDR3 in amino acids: CASSLAADLTDTQYF. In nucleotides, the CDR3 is TGTGCCAGCAGCTTAGCGGCGGACTTAACAGATACGCAGTATTTT.